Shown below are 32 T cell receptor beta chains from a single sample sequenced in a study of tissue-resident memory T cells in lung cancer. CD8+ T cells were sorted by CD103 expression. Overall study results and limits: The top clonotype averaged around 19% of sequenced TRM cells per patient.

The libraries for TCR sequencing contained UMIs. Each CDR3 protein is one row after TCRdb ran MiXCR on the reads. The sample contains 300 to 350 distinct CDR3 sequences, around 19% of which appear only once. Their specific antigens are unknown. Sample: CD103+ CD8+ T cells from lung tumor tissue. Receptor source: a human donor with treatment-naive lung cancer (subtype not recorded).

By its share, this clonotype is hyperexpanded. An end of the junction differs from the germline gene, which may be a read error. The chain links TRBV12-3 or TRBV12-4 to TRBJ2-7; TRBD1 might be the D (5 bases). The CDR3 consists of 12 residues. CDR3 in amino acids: CASSPDSIQRVF. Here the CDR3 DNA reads TGTGCCAGCAGTCCTGACAGTATTCAACGGGTGTTC.

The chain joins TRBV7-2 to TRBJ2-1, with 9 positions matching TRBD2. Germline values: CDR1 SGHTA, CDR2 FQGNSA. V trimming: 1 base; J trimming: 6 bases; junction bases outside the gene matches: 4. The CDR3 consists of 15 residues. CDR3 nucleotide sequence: TGTGCCAGCAGCTTAGGACTAGCGGCTGGCAATGAGCAGTTCTTC. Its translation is CASSLGLAAGNEQFF. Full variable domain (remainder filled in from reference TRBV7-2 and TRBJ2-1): GAGVSQSPSNKVTEKGKDVELRCDPISGHTALYWYRQSLGQGLEFLIYFQGNSAPDKSGLPSDRFSAERTGGSVSTLTIQRTQQEDSAVYLCASSLGLAAGNEQFFGPGTRLTVL.

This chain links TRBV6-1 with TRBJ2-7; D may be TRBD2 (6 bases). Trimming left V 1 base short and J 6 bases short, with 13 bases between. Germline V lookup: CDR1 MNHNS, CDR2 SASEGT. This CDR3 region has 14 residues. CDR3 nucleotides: TGTGCCAGCAGTGAAGTTGTCGGAGGGCTCGAGCAGTACTTC. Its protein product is CASSEVVGGLEQYF.

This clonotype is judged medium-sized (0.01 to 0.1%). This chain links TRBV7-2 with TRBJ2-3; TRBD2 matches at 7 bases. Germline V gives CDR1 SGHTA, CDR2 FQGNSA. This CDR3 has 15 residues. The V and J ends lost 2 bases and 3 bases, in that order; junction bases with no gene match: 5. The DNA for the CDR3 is TGTGCCAGCAGCTTATCGGAGGGAGGGACAGATACGCAGTATTTT. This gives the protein CASSLSEGGTDTQYF. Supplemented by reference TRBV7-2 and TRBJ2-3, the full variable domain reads GAGVSQSPSNKVTEKGKDVELRCDPISGHTALYWYRQSLGQGLEFLIYFQGNSAPDKSGLPSDRFSAERTGGSVSTLTIQRTQQEDSAVYLCASSLSEGGTDTQYFGPGTRLTVL.

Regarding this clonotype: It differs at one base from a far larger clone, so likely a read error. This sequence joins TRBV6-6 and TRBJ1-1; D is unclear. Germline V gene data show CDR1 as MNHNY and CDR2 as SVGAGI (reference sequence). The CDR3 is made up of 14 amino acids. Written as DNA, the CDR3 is TGTGCCAGCAGTTACGGCCCCGAGCGGGCTGACGCTTTCTTT. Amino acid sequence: CASSYGPERADAFF.

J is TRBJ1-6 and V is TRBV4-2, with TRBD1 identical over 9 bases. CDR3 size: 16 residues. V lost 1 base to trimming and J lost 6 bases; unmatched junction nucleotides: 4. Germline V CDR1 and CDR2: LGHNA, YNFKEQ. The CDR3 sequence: CASSQAQGAGNSPLHF. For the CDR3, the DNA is TGTGCCAGCAGCCAAGCACAGGGGGCTGGTAATTCACCCCTCCACTTT.

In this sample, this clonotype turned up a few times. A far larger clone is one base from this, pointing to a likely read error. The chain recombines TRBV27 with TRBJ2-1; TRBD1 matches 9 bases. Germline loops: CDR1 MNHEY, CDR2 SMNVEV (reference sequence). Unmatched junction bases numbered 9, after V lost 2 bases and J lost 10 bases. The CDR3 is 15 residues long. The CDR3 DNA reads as TGTGCCAGCAGTTTAGGGGACAGGGCTTTCTACGAGCAGTTCTTC. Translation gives CASSLGDRAFYEQFF.

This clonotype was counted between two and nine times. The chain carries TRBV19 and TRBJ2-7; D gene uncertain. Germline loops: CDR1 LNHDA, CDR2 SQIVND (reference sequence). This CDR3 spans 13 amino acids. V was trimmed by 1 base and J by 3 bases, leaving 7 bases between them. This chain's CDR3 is CASSIVQFYEQYF. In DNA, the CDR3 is TGTGCCAGTAGTATAGTGCAATTCTACGAGCAGTACTTC.

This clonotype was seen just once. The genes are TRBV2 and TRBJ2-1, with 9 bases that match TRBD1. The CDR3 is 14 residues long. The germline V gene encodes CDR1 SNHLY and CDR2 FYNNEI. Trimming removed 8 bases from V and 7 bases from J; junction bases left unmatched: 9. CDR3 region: CASEDRGYTNEQFF. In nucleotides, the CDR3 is TGTGCCAGCGAGGACAGGGGATATACGAATGAGCAGTTCTTC.

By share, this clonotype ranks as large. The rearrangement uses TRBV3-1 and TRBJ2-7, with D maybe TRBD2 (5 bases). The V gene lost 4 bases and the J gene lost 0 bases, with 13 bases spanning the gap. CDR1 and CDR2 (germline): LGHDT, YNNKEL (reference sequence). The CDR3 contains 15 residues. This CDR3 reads CASSLATPPSYEQYF. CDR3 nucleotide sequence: TGTGCCAGCAGCCTAGCGACGCCGCCCTCCTACGAGCAGTACTTC.

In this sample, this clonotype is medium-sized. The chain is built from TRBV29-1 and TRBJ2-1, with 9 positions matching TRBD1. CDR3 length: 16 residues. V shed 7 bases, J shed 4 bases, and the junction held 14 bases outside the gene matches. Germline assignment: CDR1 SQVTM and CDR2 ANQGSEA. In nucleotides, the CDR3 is TGCAGCGCCACATTCCCACAGGGGGCACCTTACAATGAGCAGTTCTTC. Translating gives CSATFPQGAPYNEQFF.

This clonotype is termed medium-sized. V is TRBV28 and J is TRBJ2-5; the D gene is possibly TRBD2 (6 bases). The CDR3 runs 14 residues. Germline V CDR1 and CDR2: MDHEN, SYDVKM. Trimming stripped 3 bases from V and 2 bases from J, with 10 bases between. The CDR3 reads CASSLEGRQETQYF. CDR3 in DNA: TGTGCCAGCAGTTTGGAGGGTCGGCAAGAGACCCAGTACTTC.

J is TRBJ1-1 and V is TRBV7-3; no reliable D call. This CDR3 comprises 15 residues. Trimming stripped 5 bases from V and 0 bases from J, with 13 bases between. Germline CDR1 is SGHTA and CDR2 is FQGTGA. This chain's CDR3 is CASSPLGGLNTEAFF. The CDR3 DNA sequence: TGTGCCAGCAGCCCGTTGGGAGGACTGAACACTGAAGCTTTCTTT. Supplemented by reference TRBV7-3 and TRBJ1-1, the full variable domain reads GAGVSQTPSNKVTEKGKYVELRCDPISGHTALYWYRQSLGQGPEFLIYFQGTGAADDSGLPNDRFFAVRPEGSVSTLKIQRTERGDSAVYLCASSPLGGLNTEAFFGQGTRLTVV.

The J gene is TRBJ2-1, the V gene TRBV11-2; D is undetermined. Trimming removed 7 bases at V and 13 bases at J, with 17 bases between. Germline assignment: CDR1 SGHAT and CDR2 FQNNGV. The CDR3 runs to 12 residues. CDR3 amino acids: CASTRWARQQFF. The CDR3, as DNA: TGTGCCAGCACCCGTTGGGCCCGACAACAGTTCTTC.

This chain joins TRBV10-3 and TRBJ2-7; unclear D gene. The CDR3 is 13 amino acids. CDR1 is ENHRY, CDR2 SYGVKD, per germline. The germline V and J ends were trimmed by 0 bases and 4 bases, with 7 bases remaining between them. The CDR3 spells CAISESIGYEQYF. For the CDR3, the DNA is TGTGCCATCAGTGAGTCGATAGGGTACGAGCAGTACTTC.

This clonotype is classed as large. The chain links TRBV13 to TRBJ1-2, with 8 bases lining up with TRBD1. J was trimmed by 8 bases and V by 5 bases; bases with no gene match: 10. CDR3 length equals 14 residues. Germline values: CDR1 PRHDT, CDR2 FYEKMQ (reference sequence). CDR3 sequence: CASSTSPGGRGYTF. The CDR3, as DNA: TGTGCCAGCAGCACCAGCCCAGGGGGCCGGGGCTACACCTTC.

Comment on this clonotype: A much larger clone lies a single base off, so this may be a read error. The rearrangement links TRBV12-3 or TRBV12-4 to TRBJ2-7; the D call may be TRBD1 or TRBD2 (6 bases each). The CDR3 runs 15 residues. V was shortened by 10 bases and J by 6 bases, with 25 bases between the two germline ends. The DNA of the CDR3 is TGTGCCACCAGACTAGAGGACAGCATAAGCTCCGAGCAGTACTTC. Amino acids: CATRLEDSISSEQYF.

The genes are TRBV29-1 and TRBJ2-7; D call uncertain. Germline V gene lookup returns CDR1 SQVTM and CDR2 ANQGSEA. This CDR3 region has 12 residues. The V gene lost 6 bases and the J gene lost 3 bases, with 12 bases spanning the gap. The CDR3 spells CSVVSPGYEQYF. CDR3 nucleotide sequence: TGCAGCGTCGTCAGTCCCGGCTACGAGCAGTACTTC.

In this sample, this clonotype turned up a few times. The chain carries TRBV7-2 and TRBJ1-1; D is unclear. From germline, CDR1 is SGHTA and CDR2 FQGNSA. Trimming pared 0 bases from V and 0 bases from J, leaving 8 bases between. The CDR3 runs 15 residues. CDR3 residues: CASSLAAAMNTEAFF. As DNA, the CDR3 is TGTGCCAGCAGCTTAGCAGCGGCGATGAACACTGAAGCTTTCTTT.

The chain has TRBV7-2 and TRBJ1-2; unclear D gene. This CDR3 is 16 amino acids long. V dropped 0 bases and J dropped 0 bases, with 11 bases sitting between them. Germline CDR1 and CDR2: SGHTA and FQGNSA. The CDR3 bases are TGTGCCAGCAGCTTAGCTGTTGGGGTTACTAACTATGGCTACACCTTC. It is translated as CASSLAVGVTNYGYTF.

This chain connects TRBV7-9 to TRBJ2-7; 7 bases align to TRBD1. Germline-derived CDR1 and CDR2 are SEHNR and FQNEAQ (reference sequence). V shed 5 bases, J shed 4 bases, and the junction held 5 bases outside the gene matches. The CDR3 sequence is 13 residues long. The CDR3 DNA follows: TGTGCCAGCAGCGACAGGGTTGGGTACGAGCAGTACTTC. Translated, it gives CASSDRVGYEQYF.

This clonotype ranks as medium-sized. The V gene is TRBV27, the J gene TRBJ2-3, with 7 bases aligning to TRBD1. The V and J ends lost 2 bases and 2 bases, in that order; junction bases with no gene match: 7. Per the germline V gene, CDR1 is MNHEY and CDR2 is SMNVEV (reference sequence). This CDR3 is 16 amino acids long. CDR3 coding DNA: TGTGCCAGCAGTTTACGACAGGGAGAGGTCACAGATACGCAGTATTTT. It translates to CASSLRQGEVTDTQYF.

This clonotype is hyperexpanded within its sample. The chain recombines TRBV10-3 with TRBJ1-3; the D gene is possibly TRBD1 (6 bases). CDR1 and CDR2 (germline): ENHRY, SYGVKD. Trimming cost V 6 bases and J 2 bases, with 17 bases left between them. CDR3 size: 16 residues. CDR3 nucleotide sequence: TGTGCCATCAGCACCTACAGGGCACCCCCTGGAAACACCATATATTTT. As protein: CAISTYRAPPGNTIYF.

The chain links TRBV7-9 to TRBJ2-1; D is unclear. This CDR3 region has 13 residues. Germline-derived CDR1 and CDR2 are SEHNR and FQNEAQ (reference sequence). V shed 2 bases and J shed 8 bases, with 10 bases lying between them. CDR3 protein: CASSLSISHEQFF. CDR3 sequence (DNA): TGTGCCAGCAGCTTAAGTATTAGCCATGAGCAGTTCTTC.

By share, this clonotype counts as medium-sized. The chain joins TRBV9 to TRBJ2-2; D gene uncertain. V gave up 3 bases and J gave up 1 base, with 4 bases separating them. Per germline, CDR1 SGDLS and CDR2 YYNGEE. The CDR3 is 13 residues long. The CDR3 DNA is TGTGCCAGCAGCGCAGGGAACACCGGGGAGCTGTTTTTT. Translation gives CASSAGNTGELFF.

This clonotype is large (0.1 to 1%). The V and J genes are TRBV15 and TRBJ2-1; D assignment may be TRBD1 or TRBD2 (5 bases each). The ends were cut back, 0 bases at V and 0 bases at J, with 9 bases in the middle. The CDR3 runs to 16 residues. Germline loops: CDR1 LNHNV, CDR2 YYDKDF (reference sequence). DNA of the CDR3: TGTGCCACCAGCAGAGATTGGGGGAGCTCCTACAATGAGCAGTTCTTC. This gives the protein CATSRDWGSSYNEQFF.

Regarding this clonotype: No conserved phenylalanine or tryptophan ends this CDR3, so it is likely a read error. The CDR3 loop reads CASSTLDSNQPQHL. As DNA, the CDR3 is TGTGCCAGCAGTACCCTCGATAGCAATCAGCCACAGCATTTG. V is TRBV6-2 or TRBV6-3 and J is TRBJ1-5; D gene uncertain. The germline gives CDR1 MNHEY, CDR2 SVGEGT. CDR3 length equals 14 residues.

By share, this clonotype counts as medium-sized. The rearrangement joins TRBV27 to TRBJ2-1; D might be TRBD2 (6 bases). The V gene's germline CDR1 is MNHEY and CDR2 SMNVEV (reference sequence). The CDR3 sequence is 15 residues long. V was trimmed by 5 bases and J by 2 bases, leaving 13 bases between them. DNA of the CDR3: TGTGCCAGCAGTAGTGGCGGGGTAGCCTACAATGAGCAGTTCTTC. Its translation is CASSSGGVAYNEQFF.

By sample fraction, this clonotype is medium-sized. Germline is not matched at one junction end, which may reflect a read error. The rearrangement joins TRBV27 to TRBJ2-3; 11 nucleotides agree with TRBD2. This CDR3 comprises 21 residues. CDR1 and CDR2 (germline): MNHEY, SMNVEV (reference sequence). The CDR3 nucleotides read TGTGCCAGCAGTTTATATGCCGCAAGTTCAGTAGCTAGCGGGGGGACAGATACGCAGTGTTTT. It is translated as CASSLYAASSVASGGTDTQCF.

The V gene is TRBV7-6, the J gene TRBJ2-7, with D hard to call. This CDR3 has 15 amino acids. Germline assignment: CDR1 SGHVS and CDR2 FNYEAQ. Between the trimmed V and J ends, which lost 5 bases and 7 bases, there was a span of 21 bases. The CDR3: CASSGAREREEEQYF. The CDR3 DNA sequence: TGTGCCAGCAGCGGAGCAAGAGAAAGAGAAGAAGAGCAGTACTTC.

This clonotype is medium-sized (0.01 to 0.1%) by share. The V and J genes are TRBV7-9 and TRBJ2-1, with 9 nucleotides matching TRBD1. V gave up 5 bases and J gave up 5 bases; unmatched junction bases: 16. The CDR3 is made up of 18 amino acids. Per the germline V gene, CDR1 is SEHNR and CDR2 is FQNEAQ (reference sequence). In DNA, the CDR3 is TGTGCCAGCAGCCAGAGCTTACCCTCGACAGGGGGTCACAATGAGCAGTTCTTC. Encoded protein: CASSQSLPSTGGHNEQFF.

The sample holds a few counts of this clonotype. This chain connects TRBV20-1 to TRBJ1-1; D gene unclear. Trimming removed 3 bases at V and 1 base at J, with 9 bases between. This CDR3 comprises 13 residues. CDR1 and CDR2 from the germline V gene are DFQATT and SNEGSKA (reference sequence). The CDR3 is CSARPVGNTEAFF. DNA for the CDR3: TGCAGTGCTAGGCCGGTGGGGAACACTGAAGCTTTCTTT.